The clone carrying this T cell receptor beta chain showed up just a few times. What it binds is not known. This sample is part of a study of T-cell memory formation after mild COVID-19. Study at large: For the most part, TCR clusters were specific to one donor.

TCRdb passed the 5' RACE reads through MiXCR, listing each CDR3 protein once. The sample records roughly 320,000 distinct CDR3 sequences, over 25% being singletons. Study outcomes and limitations: Day 15 to 85 contractors were CD4/CD8 balanced; later expanders leaned CD4+. Mostly located in CM and EM were contracting CD4+ clones, with contracting CD8+ clones located in EMRA.

The source of this sequence is an adult woman who had mild COVID-19 (a few samples of this study predate the infection). Cell type and time point are not known. Source material: PBMCs or a T cell subset sorted from them (not recorded which).

CDR3 region: CASSLFGSGGPPSTDTQYF. The CDR3 DNA follows: TGTGCCAGCAGCTTATTCGGAAGCGGGGGGCCACCTAGCACAGATACGCAGTATTTT. The rearrangement joins TRBV7-2 to TRBJ2-3; 9 bases are a match to TRBD2. Germline loops: CDR1 SGHTA, CDR2 FQGNSA. This CDR3 is 19 amino acids long. Germline trimming cut 2 bases from V and 0 bases from J; bases unmatched to any gene: 12.